The 25 T cell receptor beta chains listed next were all sequenced from one sample in a study of blood T cells in healthy people across ages. For the second PCR, which ran for 7 to 11 cycles, a sample-barcoded 5' primer and a J-beta primer mix were used. Using its own MiXCR run on the 5' RACE reads, TCRdb lists one record per CDR3 protein. The sample yields about 1.4 million distinct CDR3 sequences, 59% seen once. Sequenced material: blood. These receptors originate from a young man in good health.

In this sample, this clonotype turned up once. The chain uses TRBV29-1 and TRBJ2-7; no reliable D call. The CDR3 extends over 12 amino acids. V lost 6 bases to trimming and J lost 3 bases, with 12 bases between them. The germline V gene has CDR1 SQVTM and CDR2 ANQGSEA. CDR3 bases: TGCAGCGTCGTGGACGGGCTCTACGAGCAGTACTTC. Translated: CSVVDGLYEQYF.

V gene TRBV20-1 combines with J gene TRBJ2-7, with D possibly TRBD2 on 6 matching bases. CDR3 length: 13 residues. Trimming cost V 1 base and J 1 base, with 8 bases left between them. Germline assignment: CDR1 DFQATT and CDR2 SNEGSKA (reference sequence). The CDR3 sequence is CSARARESYEQYF. For the CDR3, the DNA is TGCAGTGCTAGAGCCCGGGAGTCCTACGAGCAGTACTTC.

The chain carries TRBV2 and TRBJ2-1, with 13 bases fitting TRBD2. CDR1 is SNHLY, CDR2 FYNNEI, per germline. CDR3 length equals 18 residues. Losses at the gene ends were 6 bases for V and 8 bases for J; bases not matched to a gene: 16. CDR3 DNA: TGTGCCAGCAGCGGTTTTCTCCGGACTAGCGGGAGCAGGTATGAGCAGTTCTTC. This translates into CASSGFLRTSGSRYEQFF.

There are a few counts of this clonotype. The genes are TRBV27 and TRBJ2-5, with D perhaps TRBD1 or TRBD2 (5 bases each). The CDR3 covers 13 residues. CDR1 and CDR2 (germline): MNHEY, SMNVEV (reference sequence). Between the trimmed V and J ends, which lost 5 bases and 8 bases, there was a span of 15 bases. CDR3 DNA: TGTGCCAGCAGTCTGCGGTGGGGGATCACCCAGTACTTC. Translated, it gives CASSLRWGITQYF.

J is TRBJ2-1 and V is TRBV29-1; 7 bases are shared with TRBD1. This CDR3 has 13 residues. V lost 8 bases to trimming and J lost 5 bases; unmatched junction nucleotides: 9. CDR1 is SQVTM and CDR2 is ANQGSEA in the germline V gene. Written as DNA, the CDR3 is TGCAGCACCCACTTCGGGACAGACAATGAGCAGTTCTTC. It encodes CSTHFGTDNEQFF.

As DNA, the CDR3 is TGCAGTGCTAGACCTAGCGGGGGAAATGAGCAGTTCTTC. Protein product: CSARPSGGNEQFF. The chain combines TRBV20-1 with TRBJ2-1; TRBD2 aligns across 10 bases. The CDR3 is 13 amino acids. In germline, CDR1 is DFQATT, CDR2 SNEGSKA (reference sequence). J gave up 7 bases and V 2 bases, and 2 bases lay outside the gene matches.

This clonotype turned up a few times. The chain recombines TRBV20-1 with TRBJ1-6; possible D gene TRBD1, 6 bases. The germline gives CDR1 DFQATT, CDR2 SNEGSKA (reference sequence). The V end lost 5 bases, the J end lost 7 bases, and 12 bases lay between the germline ends. This CDR3 has 13 residues. CDR3 loop: CSAPDSGNSPLHF. CDR3 in DNA: TGCAGTGCTCCGGACAGCGGGAATTCACCCCTCCACTTT.

This chain's CDR3 is CASSVWGRASGEQFF. CDR3 nucleotides: TGTGCCAGCAGCGTATGGGGGAGGGCCTCGGGTGAGCAGTTCTTC. This chain joins TRBV9 and TRBJ2-1, with TRBD2 identical over 7 bases. The CDR3 has 15 amino acids. Germline CDR1 and CDR2: SGDLS and YYNGEE. V trimming: 1 base; J trimming: 9 bases; junction bases outside the gene matches: 10.

The V call is TRBV10-2, the J call TRBJ2-7; TRBD2 matches 14 bases. CDR1 is WSHSY, CDR2 SAAADI, per germline. The CDR3 consists of 18 residues. Trimming at V came to 3 bases and at J to 0 bases, leaving 7 bases not matched to a gene. For the CDR3, the DNA is TGCGCCAGCAGTGAAATCGGGACTAGCGGGAGACGCTCCTACGAGCAGTACTTC. The encoded protein is CASSEIGTSGRRSYEQYF.

V gene TRBV6-1 combines with J gene TRBJ2-1; 8 bases are a match to TRBD2. The CDR3 loop spans 12 amino acids. The J segment lost 14 bases and the V segment lost 3 bases, leaving 6 bases of the junction unmatched. Germline-derived CDR1 and CDR2 are MNHNS and SASEGT. The CDR3 sequence: CASSDSAGVEFF. In DNA form, the CDR3 reads TGTGCCAGCAGTGACTCAGCGGGAGTGGAGTTCTTC.

V gene TRBV3-1 combines with J gene TRBJ2-3; 11 bases agree with TRBD2. CDR1 is LGHDT, CDR2 YNNKEL, per germline (reference sequence). The CDR3 runs to 16 residues. V was clipped by 4 bases and J by 8 bases; unmatched bases: 11. The CDR3 sequence is CASSLQTSGVFVTQYF. The CDR3 DNA reads as TGTGCCAGCAGCCTCCAGACTAGCGGGGTTTTCGTTACGCAGTATTTT.

In DNA, the CDR3 is TGTGCCAGCAGGGGGACTGCCACGATGCCGTTTTACAATGAGCAGTTCTTC. This encodes CASRGTATMPFYNEQFF. The chain is built from TRBV2 and TRBJ2-1; weak D call: TRBD2 (6 bases). Trimming took 6 bases from V and 4 from J, leaving 22 bases between them. CDR1 SNHLY and CDR2 FYNNEI come from the germline V gene. The CDR3 runs 17 residues. Full variable domain (rest looked up from reference TRBV2 and TRBJ2-1): EPEVTQTPSHQVTQMGQEVILRCVPISNHLYFYWYRQILGQKVEFLVSFYNNEISEKSEIFDDQFSVERPDGSNFTLKIRSTKLEDSAMYFCASRGTATMPFYNEQFFGPGTRLTVL.

The V gene is TRBV5-1, the J gene TRBJ2-1; a weak D match, TRBD1 (7 bases). V lost 2 bases and J 2 bases, leaving 14 bases between the germline ends. Per germline, CDR1 SGHRS and CDR2 YFSETQ. This CDR3 region has 16 residues. The CDR3 bases are TGCGCCAGCAGCTTAGGGGGCGCGGGGACCTACAATGAGCAGTTCTTC. This encodes CASSLGGAGTYNEQFF.

This rearrangement joins TRBV4-1 to TRBJ1-5; D is unresolved. CDR1 and CDR2 (germline): MGHRA, YSYEKL. V lost 2 bases and J 6 bases, leaving 11 bases between the germline ends. The CDR3 length is 14 residues. The CDR3: CASSQNQYGQPQHF. The CDR3 region has the DNA TGCGCCAGCAGCCAAAACCAGTATGGTCAGCCCCAGCATTTT.

The chain links TRBV6-2 or TRBV6-3 to TRBJ2-7; D unresolved. TRBJ2-5 matches the DNA end more closely, so the J call is doubtful. The CDR3 is 14 amino acids. The germline V gene has CDR1 MNHEY and CDR2 SVGEGT. Here the CDR3 DNA reads TGTGCCAGCAGTCGTCGGACCATCGACGAGACCCAGTACTTC. It codes for CASSRRTIDETQYF.

V usage is TRBV15 and J usage is TRBJ2-3, with D perhaps given as TRBD1 or TRBD2 (5 bases each). Trimming shortened V by 4 bases and J by 9 bases, and 20 bases separated the two germline ends. Per the germline V gene, CDR1 is LNHNV and CDR2 is YYDKDF (reference sequence). CDR3 size: 15 residues. CDR3: CATSTTTGLGGTQYF. CDR3 nucleotides: TGTGCCACCAGCACTACAACAGGCCTAGGAGGCACGCAGTATTTT. The full variable domain, in which reference TRBV15 and TRBJ2-3 provide the parts outside the CDR3, is DAMVIQNPRYQVTQFGKPVTLSCSQTLNHNVMYWYQQKSSQAPKLLFHYYDKDFNNEADTPDNFQSRRPNTSFCFLDIRSPGLGDTAMYLCATSTTTGLGGTQYFGPGTRLTVL.

The gene calls are TRBV7-9 and TRBJ2-2; the D gene is possibly TRBD2 (5 bases). Per germline, CDR1 SEHNR and CDR2 FQNEAQ (reference sequence). The length of the CDR3 is 18 residues. Trimming stripped 1 base from V and 0 bases from J, with 15 bases between. This CDR3 is CASSLVRGMSANTGELFF. The CDR3, as DNA: TGTGCCAGCAGCTTAGTGAGAGGGATGTCCGCGAACACCGGGGAGCTGTTTTTT.

This chain uses TRBV7-9 with TRBJ2-7; D unresolved. V lost 1 base to trimming and J lost 6 bases, with 7 bases between them. This CDR3 is 12 amino acids long. CDR1 and CDR2 (germline): SEHNR, FQNEAQ (reference sequence). CDR3 sequence (DNA): TGTGCCAGCAGCTTAGTGGACCTCGAGCAGTACTTC. This encodes CASSLVDLEQYF.

In DNA form, the CDR3 reads TGCAGTGCTAGTGGGCCGGGACAGCCAACTTACGAGCAGTACTTC. This gives the protein CSASGPGQPTYEQYF. J is TRBJ2-5 and V is TRBV20-1, with 7 bases matching TRBD1. The J call could be wrong; TRBJ2-7 is a better fit for the DNA end. CDR3 length: 15 amino acids. The germline V gene has CDR1 DFQATT and CDR2 SNEGSKA (reference sequence).

The chain carries TRBV20-1 and TRBJ2-1, with D perhaps TRBD1 (5 bases). V was cut by 0 bases and J by 4 bases, with 16 bases left in between. Germline values: CDR1 DFQATT, CDR2 SNEGSKA (reference sequence). The CDR3 sequence is 16 residues long. The chain's CDR3 is CSARDFQGDSYNEQFF. The CDR3 DNA is TGCAGTGCTAGAGATTTCCAGGGCGATTCGTACAATGAGCAGTTCTTC.

The chain employs TRBV5-1 and TRBJ2-5; possibly TRBD2 for D (5 bases). Per germline, CDR1 SGHRS and CDR2 YFSETQ. The V end was cut by 4 bases, the J end by 5 bases, with 15 bases between. The CDR3 spans 14 residues. The CDR3 region is CASSDARGRETQYF. The CDR3, as DNA: TGCGCCAGCAGCGATGCCCGGGGTAGGGAGACCCAGTACTTC. Full variable domain (outside the CDR3, taken from reference TRBV5-1 and TRBJ2-5): KAGVTQTPRYLIKTRGQQVTLSCSPISGHRSVSWYQQTPGQGLQFLFEYFSETQRNKGNFPGRFSGRQFSNSRSEMNVSTLELGDSALYLCASSDARGRETQYFGPGTRLLVL.

V and J are TRBV24-1 and TRBJ2-3; D unresolved. Looked up from germline, CDR1 is KGHDR and CDR2 is SFDVKD. The CDR3 is 15 residues long. The V end was cut by 4 bases, the J end by 1 base, with 11 bases between. The CDR3 bases are TGTGCCACCAGTGAAAGCGCTAGGGGCACAGATACGCAGTATTTT. Amino acid sequence: CATSESARGTDTQYF.

The chain couples TRBV11-1 to TRBJ2-1, with TRBD1 matching 8 bases. J was trimmed by 2 bases and V by 1 base; bases with no gene match: 7. In germline, CDR1 is SGHAT, CDR2 FQDESV (reference sequence). This CDR3 is built from 17 residues. The DNA for the CDR3 is TGTGCCAGCAGCTTAGATGGGCGGACAGGGACCTACAATGAGCAGTTCTTC. It specifies CASSLDGRTGTYNEQFF. Supplemented by reference TRBV11-1 and TRBJ2-1, the full variable domain reads EAEVAQSPRYKITEKSQAVAFWCDPISGHATLYWYRQILGQGPELLVQFQDESVVDDSQLPKDRFSAERLKGVDSTLKIQPAELGDSAMYLCASSLDGRTGTYNEQFFGPGTRLTVL.

This clonotype was recorded a few times. The genes are TRBV29-1 and TRBJ2-1, with 12 bases lining up with TRBD2. CDR1 is SQVTM and CDR2 is ANQGSEA in the germline V gene. This CDR3 is built from 12 residues. Trimming cost V 7 bases and J 8 bases; bases outside gene matches: 3. Here the CDR3 DNA reads TGCAGCGCTAGCGGGGGGGTATATGAGCAGTTCTTC. Amino acid sequence: CSASGGVYEQFF.

This sequence joins TRBV6-1 and TRBJ2-3; 10 nucleotides agree with TRBD1. The CDR3 has 12 residues. From germline, CDR1 is MNHNS and CDR2 SASEGT. The ends lost 11 bases at V and 5 bases at J; junction bases unmatched: 4. DNA for the CDR3: TGTGCCTGTGGACAGGGGGTAGATACGCAGTATTTT. Protein: CACGQGVDTQYF.